This T cell receptor beta chain was obtained from a study of early T cells in non-severe SARS-CoV-2 infection. In the study overall: RNA in bulk from unsorted whole blood was sequenced, and chains were unpaired.

V lost 2 bases, J lost 2 bases, and 16 bases lay in between. Germline CDR1 is SGHAT and CDR2 is FQNNGV. The CDR3 is made up of 17 amino acids. TCRdb analysed the 5' RACE reads with MiXCR anew, one entry per CDR3 protein. Of around 77,000 distinct CDR3 sequences detected, 9% to 15% appear once; the ten largest clones hold around 16%. This clonotype was counted at least ten times. J is TRBJ1-3 and V is TRBV11-2, with D perhaps matching TRBD1 (6 bases). Here the sequenced sample was whole blood, taken at baseline. This clonotype was obtained from an adult who was a healthcare worker with PCR-confirmed SARS-CoV-2 infection or an uninfected control (not recorded which). The donor label of this sample is uncertain. As DNA, the CDR3 is TGTGCCAGCAGCTTAAACCCGAAGGGGGGCACTGGAAACACCATATATTTT. This encodes CASSLNPKGGTGNTIYF.